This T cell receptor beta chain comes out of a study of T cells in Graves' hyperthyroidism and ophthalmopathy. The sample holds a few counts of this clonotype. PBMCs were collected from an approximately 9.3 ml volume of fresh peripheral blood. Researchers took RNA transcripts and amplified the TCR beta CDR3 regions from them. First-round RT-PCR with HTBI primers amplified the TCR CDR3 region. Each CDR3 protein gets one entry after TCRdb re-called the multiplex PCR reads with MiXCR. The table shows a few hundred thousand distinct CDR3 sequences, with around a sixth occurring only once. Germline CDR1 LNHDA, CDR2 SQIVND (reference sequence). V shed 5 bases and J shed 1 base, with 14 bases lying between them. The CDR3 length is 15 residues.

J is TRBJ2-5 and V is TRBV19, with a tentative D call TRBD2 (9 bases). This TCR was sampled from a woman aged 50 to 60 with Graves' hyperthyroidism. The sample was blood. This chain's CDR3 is CASSGQGLAQETQYF. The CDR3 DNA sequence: TGTGCCAGTAGTGGACAGGGACTAGCCCAAGAGACCCAGTACTTC.